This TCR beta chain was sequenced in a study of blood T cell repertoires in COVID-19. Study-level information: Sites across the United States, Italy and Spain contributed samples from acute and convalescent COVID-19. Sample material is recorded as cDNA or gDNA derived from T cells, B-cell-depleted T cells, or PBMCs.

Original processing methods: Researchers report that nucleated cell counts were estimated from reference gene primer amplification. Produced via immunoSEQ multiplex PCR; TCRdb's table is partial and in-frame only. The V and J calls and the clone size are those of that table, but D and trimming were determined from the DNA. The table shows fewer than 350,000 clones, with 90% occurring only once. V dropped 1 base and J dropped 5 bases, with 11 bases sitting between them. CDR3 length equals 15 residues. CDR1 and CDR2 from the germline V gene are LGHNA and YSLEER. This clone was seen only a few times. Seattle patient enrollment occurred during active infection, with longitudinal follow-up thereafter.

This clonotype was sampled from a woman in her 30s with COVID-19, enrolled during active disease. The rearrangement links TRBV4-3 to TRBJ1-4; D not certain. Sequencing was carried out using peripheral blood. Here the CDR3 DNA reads TGCGCCAGCAGCCAAGGTGGCAGGCAAAATGAAAAACTGTTTTTT. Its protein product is CASSQGGRQNEKLFF.